The 29 T cell receptor beta chains presented below share a single source sample, sequenced in a study of cytomegalovirus exposure and HLA in healthy donors. The study ran its PCR with 60 Vbeta and 13 Jbeta primers. Sequenced by immunoSEQ multiplex PCR; TCRdb stores in-frame clones only, minus some. The repertoire has tens of thousands of clones, 73% of them found once; the top ten carry roughly 5.9%. Sequenced input: PBMCs. These receptors were obtained from a middle-aged man in good health and CMV-seronegative.

The CDR3 coding sequence is TGTGCCAGCAGCGTAGGGGGTGCGGAGGGACAAGAGACCCAGTACTTC. This codes for CASSVGGAEGQETQYF. The chain has TRBV9 and TRBJ2-5; D is perhaps TRBD2 (6 bases). Per germline, CDR1 SGDLS and CDR2 YYNGEE. This CDR3 spans 16 amino acids. Trimming took 0 bases from V and 2 from J, leaving 14 bases between them. The variable domain in full, with the rest retrieved from reference TRBV9 and TRBJ2-5, is DSGVTQTPKHLITATGQRVTLRCSPRSGDLSVYWYQQSLDQGLQFLIQYYNGEERAKGNILERFSAQQFPDLHSELNLSSLELGDSALYFCASSVGGAEGQETQYFGPGTRLLVL.

This clone is termed medium-sized. The rearrangement joins TRBV27 to TRBJ2-1, with 9 bases fitting TRBD1. After removal of 5 bases from V and 7 bases from J, the junction contained 15 bases not matched to a gene. The CDR3 contains 17 residues. Germline lookup yields CDR1 MNHEY and CDR2 SMNVEV (reference sequence). The CDR3 nucleotides are TGTGCCAGCAGTCTTCCCCCCCGACAGGGGGGAAGGAATGAGCAGTTCTTC. This encodes CASSLPPRQGGRNEQFF.

The chain uses TRBV6-1 and TRBJ1-6; TRBD1 might be the D (5 bases). The CDR3 totals 14 residues. Looked up from germline, CDR1 is MNHNS and CDR2 is SASEGT. Trimming shortened V by 2 bases and J by 10 bases, and 12 bases separated the two germline ends. CDR3: CASSESYRGSPLHF. The CDR3 DNA reads TGTGCCAGCAGTGAAAGTTACCGGGGGTCACCCCTCCACTTT.

V and J are TRBV2 and TRBJ2-5, with 12 bases fitting TRBD2. The CDR3 has 17 amino acids. V was clipped by 3 bases and J by 5 bases; unmatched bases: 10. Germline lookup yields CDR1 SNHLY and CDR2 FYNNEI. CDR3 in DNA: TGTGCCAGCAGTGAGCGGTCGACTAGCGGGGGTGGGGAGACCCAGTACTTC. Protein product: CASSERSTSGGGETQYF.

The genes are TRBV19 and TRBJ1-3; 11 positions agree with TRBD1. This CDR3 has 17 residues. J was trimmed by 0 bases and V by 9 bases; bases with no gene match: 10. CDR1 and CDR2 (germline): LNHDA, SQIVND (reference sequence). CDR3 in amino acids: CASPGTGGIYSGNTIYF. In nucleotides, the CDR3 is TGTGCCAGCCCCGGGACAGGGGGAATCTACTCTGGAAACACCATATATTTT.

The rearrangement uses TRBV27 and TRBJ1-2; 7 nucleotides line up with TRBD1. V lost 5 bases to trimming and J lost 5 bases; unmatched junction nucleotides: 5. The CDR3 is made up of 13 amino acids. Germline V CDR1 and CDR2: MNHEY, SMNVEV (reference sequence). The CDR3 region has the DNA TGTGCCAGCAGTCCGGGACAGAGGTATGGCTACACCTTC. As protein: CASSPGQRYGYTF.

This rearrangement joins TRBV27 to TRBJ2-7; 8 nucleotides agree with TRBD1. The CDR3 runs 15 residues. The germline gives CDR1 MNHEY, CDR2 SMNVEV (reference sequence). After removal of 7 bases from V and 2 bases from J, the junction contained 10 bases not matched to a gene. CDR3 DNA sequence: TGTGCCAGCATTATTTTCAGGGGGCCAGCCTACGAGCAGTACTTC. This encodes CASIIFRGPAYEQYF.

This clone has only a few counts. V gene TRBV6-1 combines with J gene TRBJ1-2; D unclear. The length of the CDR3 is 14 residues. Trimming stripped 5 bases from V and 0 bases from J, with 10 bases between. Germline CDR1 is MNHNS and CDR2 is SASEGT. The CDR3 nucleotides read TGTGCCAGCAGTATATCAGGTGCTAACTATGGCTACACCTTC. Translated, it gives CASSISGANYGYTF.

The V gene is TRBV5-5, the J gene TRBJ2-5, with D possibly being TRBD2 (6 bases). V was cut by 6 bases and J by 2 bases, with 11 bases left in between. This CDR3 has 13 amino acids. Germline V gene lookup returns CDR1 SGHKS and CDR2 YYEKEE (reference sequence). CDR3 residues: CASTRGLQETQYF. CDR3 bases: TGTGCCAGCACGCGGGGCTTACAAGAGACCCAGTACTTC.

This chain joins TRBV6-1 and TRBJ1-2; 10 bases match TRBD1. CDR1 MNHNS and CDR2 SASEGT come from the germline V gene. The CDR3 runs to 15 residues. After removal of 3 bases from V and 8 bases from J, the junction contained 9 bases not matched to a gene. The CDR3 spells CASSDRTGGTGGYTF. The CDR3 DNA is TGTGCCAGCAGTGACCGGACAGGGGGAACGGGGGGCTACACCTTC.

The CDR3 DNA reads as TGCAGCGTTACTGGAGGGAGAAACACCATATATTTT. It yields the protein CSVTGGRNTIYF. The chain links TRBV29-1 to TRBJ1-3; D unclear. The CDR3 loop spans 12 amino acids. From germline, CDR1 is SQVTM and CDR2 ANQGSEA. The V and J ends lost 5 bases and 5 bases respectively, with 10 bases between them.

In its sample, this clone was seen once. The V and J genes are TRBV18 and TRBJ1-2; no firm D call. The V end lost 3 bases, the J end lost 0 bases, and 8 bases lay between the germline ends. The CDR3 sequence is 14 residues long. Germline assignment: CDR1 KGHSH and CDR2 LQKENI. The CDR3 DNA is TGTGCCAGCTCACCGGGCAGTACTAACTATGGCTACACCTTC. Encoded protein: CASSPGSTNYGYTF.

The rearrangement links TRBV5-1 to TRBJ1-1; D call uncertain. The CDR3 covers 16 residues. Germline lookup yields CDR1 SGHRS and CDR2 YFSETQ. The V end was cut by 0 bases, the J end by 0 bases, with 12 bases between. The CDR3 coding sequence is TGCGCCAGCAGCTTGGCCCCCGGGGTCGTGAACACTGAAGCTTTCTTT. It encodes CASSLAPGVVNTEAFF.

V usage is TRBV7-8 and J usage is TRBJ1-2; D is unresolved. The V end was cut by 1 base, the J end by 0 bases, with 9 bases between. The CDR3 extends over 15 amino acids. Germline CDR1 SGHVS, CDR2 FQNEAQ. CDR3 protein: CASSLGATANYGYTF. As DNA, the CDR3 is TGTGCCAGCAGCTTAGGAGCGACGGCTAACTATGGCTACACCTTC.

The chain recombines TRBV19 with TRBJ2-7; 8 bases agree with TRBD2. The CDR3 is 15 residues long. V lost 6 bases and J lost 4; bases outside the gene matches: 11. CDR1 is LNHDA, CDR2 SQIVND, per germline (reference sequence). This CDR3 reads CASSFTGTSLYEQYF. DNA of the CDR3: TGTGCCAGTAGCTTTACCGGGACTAGTTTGTACGAGCAGTACTTC.

The gene calls are TRBV7-6 and TRBJ2-3; D is ambiguous. V gave up 5 bases and J gave up 1 base, with 10 bases separating them. The CDR3 contains 14 residues. Per the germline V gene, CDR1 is SGHVS and CDR2 is FNYEAQ. Here the CDR3 DNA reads TGTGCCAGCAGCCTAGTTCTTGGCACAGATACGCAGTATTTT. It translates to CASSLVLGTDTQYF.

The chain recombines TRBV11-2 with TRBJ2-3, with 8 bases lining up with TRBD2. CDR3 length equals 16 residues. The V and J ends lost 0 bases and 2 bases, in that order; junction bases with no gene match: 4. Looked up from germline, CDR1 is SGHAT and CDR2 is FQNNGV. CDR3 nucleotides: TGTGCCAGCAGCTTAGATTCGGGGGGGTTCACAGATACGCAGTATTTT. Its protein is CASSLDSGGFTDTQYF. Full variable domain (rest looked up from reference TRBV11-2 and TRBJ2-3): EAGVAQSPRYKIIEKRQSVAFWCNPISGHATLYWYQQILGQGPKLLIQFQNNGVVDDSQLPKDRFSAERLKGVDSTLKIQPAKLEDSAVYLCASSLDSGGFTDTQYFGPGTRLTVL.

As DNA, the CDR3 is TGCGCCAGCAGTCGAGGACAGAGCACAGATACGCAGTATTTT. Its protein product is CASSRGQSTDTQYF. This sequence joins TRBV5-1 and TRBJ2-3; possibly TRBD1 for D (6 bases). CDR3 length: 14 amino acids. V was pared by 5 bases and J by 0 bases, with 10 bases between. Germline lookup yields CDR1 SGHRS and CDR2 YFSETQ. The full variable domain, its missing parts supplied by reference TRBV5-1 and TRBJ2-3, is KAGVTQTPRYLIKTRGQQVTLSCSPISGHRSVSWYQQTPGQGLQFLFEYFSETQRNKGNFPGRFSGRQFSNSRSEMNVSTLELGDSALYLCASSRGQSTDTQYFGPGTRLTVL.

This clone showed up just once. The gene calls are TRBV9 and TRBJ1-2; D is unclear. CDR1 and CDR2 (germline): SGDLS, YYNGEE. The germline V and J ends were trimmed by 4 bases and 6 bases, with 10 bases remaining between them. The CDR3 length is 12 residues. For the CDR3, the DNA is TGTGCCAGCAGCAACAGAATTGATGGCTACACCTTC. Translating gives CASSNRIDGYTF.

This clone was recorded only once. The chain uses TRBV5-8 and TRBJ2-7; no clear D gene. The CDR3 spans 16 residues. Germline CDR1 reads SGHTS; CDR2 reads YDEGEE. Trimming stripped 4 bases from V and 4 bases from J, with 21 bases between. The CDR3: CASSPFLRLLTYEQYF. The CDR3 DNA reads TGTGCCAGCAGCCCATTCCTCAGACTCTTAACTTACGAGCAGTACTTC.

This clone was detected only once. This sequence joins TRBV5-1 and TRBJ2-1, with 9 bases lining up with TRBD2. In germline, CDR1 is SGHRS, CDR2 YFSETQ. The ends lost 4 bases at V and 5 bases at J; junction bases unmatched: 7. CDR3 length: 15 amino acids. The CDR3 sequence is CASSTGTSRHNEQFF. The CDR3 DNA sequence: TGCGCCAGCAGCACCGGGACTAGCAGACACAATGAGCAGTTCTTC.

The chain employs TRBV6-5 and TRBJ1-1, with D unclear. Per germline, CDR1 MNHEY and CDR2 SVGAGI. Between the trimmed V and J ends, which lost 3 bases and 10 bases, there was a span of 12 bases. This CDR3 comprises 12 residues. CDR3 in DNA: TGTGCCAGCAGTTATTCCGGGGAGGGAGCTTTCTTT. Residues: CASSYSGEGAFF.

The gene calls are TRBV5-4 and TRBJ1-2, with 9 bases identical to TRBD1. V lost 4 bases, J lost 5 bases, and 6 bases stayed unmatched. This CDR3 is built from 14 residues. Germline V gives CDR1 SGHNT, CDR2 YYREEE (reference sequence). The CDR3 is CASSRTGASYGYTF. CDR3 bases: TGTGCCAGCAGCCGGACAGGGGCAAGTTATGGCTACACCTTC.

A remark on this clone: The sample contains more than one DNA sequence encoding this CDR3. The chain recombines TRBV9 with TRBJ2-7; 7 nucleotides align to TRBD1. J was trimmed by 7 bases and V by 0 bases; bases with no gene match: 10. Germline CDR1 reads SGDLS; CDR2 reads YYNGEE. This CDR3 contains 15 residues. The CDR3 reads CASSVEGQAYYEQYF. DNA of the CDR3: TGTGCCAGCAGCGTAGAAGGACAGGCCTACTATGAGCAGTACTTC.

The chain combines TRBV29-1 with TRBJ2-3, with TRBD1 matching over 9 bases. V was clipped by 7 bases and J by 4 bases; unmatched bases: 21. This CDR3 spans 18 amino acids. The germline gives CDR1 SQVTM, CDR2 ANQGSEA. The CDR3 here is CSARTTLTGGGRADTQYF. In DNA, the CDR3 is TGCAGCGCTCGAACCACCCTAACAGGGGGCGGTCGGGCAGATACGCAGTATTTT.

This clone is termed medium-sized. The chain links TRBV5-6 to TRBJ1-1, with D hard to call. CDR1 is SGHDT, CDR2 YYEEEE, per germline. The ends were cut back, 4 bases at V and 8 bases at J, with 21 bases in the middle. The CDR3 runs to 15 residues. In nucleotides, the CDR3 is TGTGCCAGCAGCCCAACTGATGCCAGGCCGGGGGAAGCTTTCTTT. Its translation is CASSPTDARPGEAFF.

The V and J genes are TRBV15 and TRBJ1-5, with TRBD1 identical over 8 bases. The CDR3 spans 18 residues. Germline V lookup: CDR1 LNHNV, CDR2 YYDKDF (reference sequence). V lost 5 bases, J lost 1 base, and 13 bases stayed unmatched. The CDR3 spells CATSSRRTGGSSNQPQHF. The CDR3 bases are TGTGCCACCAGCTCCCGACGTACAGGGGGAAGCAGCAATCAGCCCCAGCATTTT.

CDR3 sequence reads: CAWNRGGGYNEQFF. The CDR3, as DNA: TGTGCCTGGAATCGCGGGGGGGGATACAATGAGCAGTTCTTC. This chain connects TRBV30 to TRBJ2-1, with TRBD2 identical over 9 bases. The CDR3 has 14 amino acids. J was trimmed by 4 bases and V by 4 bases; bases with no gene match: 5. The germline V gene has CDR1 GTSNPN and CDR2 SVGIG (reference sequence).

V usage is TRBV7-9 and J usage is TRBJ2-5; 10 nucleotides match TRBD2. Germline CDR1 is SEHNR and CDR2 is FQNEAQ (reference sequence). The junction had 10 bases not matched to a gene; V was cut back by 1 base and J by 5 bases. This CDR3 contains 17 residues. The CDR3 reads CASSLGFGGLASETQYF. CDR3 nucleotide sequence: TGTGCCAGCAGCTTAGGGTTCGGGGGACTAGCGTCCGAGACCCAGTACTTC. The full variable domain, with the rest looked up from reference TRBV7-9 and TRBJ2-5, is DTGVSQNPRHKITKRGQNVTFRCDPISEHNRLYWYRQTLGQGPEFLTYFQNEAQLEKSRLLSDRFSAERPKGSFSTLEIQRTEQGDSAMYLCASSLGFGGLASETQYFGPGTRLLVL.